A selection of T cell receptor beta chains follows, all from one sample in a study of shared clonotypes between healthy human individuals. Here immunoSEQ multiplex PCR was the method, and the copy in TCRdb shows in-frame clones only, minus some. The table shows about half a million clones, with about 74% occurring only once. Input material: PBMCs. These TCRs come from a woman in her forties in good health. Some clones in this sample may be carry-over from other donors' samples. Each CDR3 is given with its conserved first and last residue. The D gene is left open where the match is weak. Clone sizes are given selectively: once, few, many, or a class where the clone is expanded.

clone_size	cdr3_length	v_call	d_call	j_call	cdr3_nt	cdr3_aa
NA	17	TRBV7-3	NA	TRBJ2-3	TGTGCCAGCAGCTTTGGTGGTCCCGGGACATACCTCAGTACGCAGTATTTT	CASSFGGPGTYLSTQYF
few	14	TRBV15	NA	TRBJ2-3	TGTGCCACCAGCAGTCGACGGCGGGACGATACGCAGTATTTT	CATSSRRRDDTQYF
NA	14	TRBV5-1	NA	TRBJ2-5	TGCGCCAGCAGCTTGGCCCCGCCCGGAGAGACCCAGTACTTC	CASSLAPPGETQYF
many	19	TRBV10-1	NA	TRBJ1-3	TGCGCCAGGAACCTCAGGGTAGACCCACAAGTCGACTCTGGAAACACCATATATTTT	CARNLRVDPQVDSGNTIYF
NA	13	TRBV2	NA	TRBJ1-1	TGTGCCAGCAGTGATCGGGGGAACACTGAAGCTTTCTTT	CASSDRGNTEAFF
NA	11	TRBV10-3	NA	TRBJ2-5	TGTGCCATCAGTGAGAAAGAGACCCAGTACTTC	CAISEKETQYF
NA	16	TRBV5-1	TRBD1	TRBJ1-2	TGCGCCAGCAGGGTAGCCCCCGGGACAGGGGGCTATGGCTACACCTTC	CASRVAPGTGGYGYTF
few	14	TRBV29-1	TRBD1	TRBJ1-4	TGCAGCGTTGCACCGGGACAGGGAGACGAAAAACTGTTTTTT	CSVAPGQGDEKLFF
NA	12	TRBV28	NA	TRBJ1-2	TGTGCCAGCTTACTCGGGAACTATGGCTACACCTTC	CASLLGNYGYTF
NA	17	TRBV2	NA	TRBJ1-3	TGTGCCAGCAGTGGGGAGTCTCGCCTCCTCTCTGGAAACACCATATATTTT	CASSGESRLLSGNTIYF
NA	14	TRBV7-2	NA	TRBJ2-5	TGTGCCAGCAGCTTGGCCCTATGGGGTGAGACCCAGTACTTC	CASSLALWGETQYF
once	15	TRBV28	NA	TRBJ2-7	TGTGCCACCCGGTCCGGGGGACAGCGTATTCACGAGCAGTACTTC	CATRSGGQRIHEQYF
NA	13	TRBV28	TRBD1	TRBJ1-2	TGTGCCAGCAGATTGGGACAGGGTCATGGCTACACCTTC	CASRLGQGHGYTF
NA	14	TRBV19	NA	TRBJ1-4	TGTGCCAGTAGGGACCGACACAAGGGTGAAAAACTGTTTTTT	CASRDRHKGEKLFF
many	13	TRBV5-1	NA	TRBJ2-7	TGCGCCAGCAGCTTGGCCGATACAGCCGAGCAGTACTTC	CASSLADTAEQYF
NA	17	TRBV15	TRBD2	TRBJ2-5	TGTGCCACCAGCGCCCGAGGGTATAGCGGGAGGATAGAGACCCAGTACTTC	CATSARGYSGRIETQYF
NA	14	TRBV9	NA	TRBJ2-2	TGTGCCAGCAGCGTAGAGGGGTCAACCGGGGAGCTGTTTTTT	CASSVEGSTGELFF
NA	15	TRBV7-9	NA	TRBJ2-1	TGTGCCAGCAGCCCCCGGGGGCAGGCAAACAATGAGCAGTTCTTC	CASSPRGQANNEQFF
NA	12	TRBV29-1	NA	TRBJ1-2	TGCAGCGTTTACCCGACAGTAAGCGGCTACACCTTC	CSVYPTVSGYTF
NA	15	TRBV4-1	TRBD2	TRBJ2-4	TGCGCCAGCTCGGGGGGAGTTTTGGCCAAAAACATCCAGTACTTT	CASSGGVLAKNIQYF
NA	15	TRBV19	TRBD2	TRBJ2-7	TGTGCCAGTAGCGGGCGGAGGGCGGGAGGCTACGAGCAGTACTTC	CASSGRRAGGYEQYF
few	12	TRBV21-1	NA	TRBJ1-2	TGTGCCAGCAGCAACCATAGCTTCGACTACACCTTC	CASSNHSFDYTF